These 2 T cell receptor beta chains share one sample of origin, sequenced in a study of T cell responses to AZD1222 COVID-19 vaccine. Here immunoSEQ multiplex PCR was the method, and the copy in TCRdb shows in-frame clones only, minus some. The sample has about 68,000 clones, 80% seen once; the top ten hold 9% to 14%. The source material was peripheral blood, sampled on day 0 of AZD1222 vaccination. The origin of the receptors is an adult in good health.

The chain employs TRBV10-3 and TRBJ1-5; D is undetermined. V lost 10 bases, J lost 2 bases, and 12 bases lay in between. CDR3 length: 13 amino acids. Germline loops: CDR1 ENHRY, CDR2 SYGVKD. This CDR3 reads CATGIGGNQPQHF. DNA of the CDR3: TGTGCCACGGGAATTGGGGGCAATCAGCCCCAGCATTTT.

In DNA, the CDR3 is TGTGCCAGCAGCCTCCGCCGGGCTAACTATGGCTACACCTTC. As protein: CASSLRRANYGYTF. The chain joins TRBV7-2 to TRBJ1-2; D gene uncertain. Germline CDR1 reads SGHTA; CDR2 reads FQGNSA. V was shortened by 5 bases and J by 0 bases, with 10 bases between the two germline ends. This CDR3 spans 14 amino acids.